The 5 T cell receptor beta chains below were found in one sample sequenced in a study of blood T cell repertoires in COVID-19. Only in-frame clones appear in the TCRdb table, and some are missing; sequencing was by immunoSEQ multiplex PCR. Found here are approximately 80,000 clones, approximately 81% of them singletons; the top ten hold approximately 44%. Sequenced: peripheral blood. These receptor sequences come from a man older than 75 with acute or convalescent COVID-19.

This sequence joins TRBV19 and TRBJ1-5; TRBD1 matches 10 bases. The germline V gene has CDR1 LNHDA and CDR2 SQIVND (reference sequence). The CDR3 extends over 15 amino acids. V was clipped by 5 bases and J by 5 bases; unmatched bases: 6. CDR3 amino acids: CASSFTGTGDQPQHF. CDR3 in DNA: TGTGCCAGTAGTTTTACCGGGACAGGGGATCAGCCCCAGCATTTT.

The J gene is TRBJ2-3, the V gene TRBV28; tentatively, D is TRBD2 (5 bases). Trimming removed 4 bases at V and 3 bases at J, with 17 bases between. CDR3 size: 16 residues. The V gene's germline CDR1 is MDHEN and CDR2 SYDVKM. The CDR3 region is CASSSGSASNTDTQYF. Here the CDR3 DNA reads TGTGCCAGCAGTTCTGGGTCGGCTAGCAATACAGATACGCAGTATTTT.

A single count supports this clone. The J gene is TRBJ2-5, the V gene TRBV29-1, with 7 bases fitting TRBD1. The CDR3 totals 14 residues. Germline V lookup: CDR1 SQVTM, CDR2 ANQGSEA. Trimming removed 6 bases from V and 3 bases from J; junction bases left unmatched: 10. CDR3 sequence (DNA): TGCAGCGTCGCCAATCCAGACAGGGAAGAGACCCAGTACTTC. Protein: CSVANPDREETQYF.

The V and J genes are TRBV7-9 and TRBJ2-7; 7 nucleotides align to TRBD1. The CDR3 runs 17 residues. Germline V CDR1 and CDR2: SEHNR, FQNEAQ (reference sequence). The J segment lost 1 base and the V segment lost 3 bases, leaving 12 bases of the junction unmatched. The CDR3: CASSFFRDRDFSYEQYF. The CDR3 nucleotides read TGTGCCAGCAGCTTCTTCCGGGACAGAGATTTTTCCTACGAGCAGTACTTC.

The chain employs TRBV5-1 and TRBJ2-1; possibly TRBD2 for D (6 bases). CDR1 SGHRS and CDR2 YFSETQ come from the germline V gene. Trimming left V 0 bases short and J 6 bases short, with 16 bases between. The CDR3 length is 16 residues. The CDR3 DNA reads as TGCGCCAGCAGCTTGGTCCTCGGGACTGACGGCAATGAGCAGTTCTTC. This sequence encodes CASSLVLGTDGNEQFF.